The 2 T cell receptor beta chains below all came from one sample that was sequenced in a study of cytomegalovirus exposure and HLA in healthy donors. Clones were sequenced by immunoSEQ multiplex PCR, and TCRdb holds only the in-frame ones, with some missing. The sample gives about 120,000 clones, around nine tenths of which show up once; roughly 4.4% is in the top ten. Sequenced material: PBMCs. Receptors originate from a man between 18 and 29 years old in good health and CMV-seropositive.

This sequence joins TRBV14 and TRBJ1-1, with D uncertain. V lost 0 bases to trimming and J lost 6 bases, with 8 bases between them. The length of the CDR3 is 13 residues. Germline values: CDR1 SGHDN, CDR2 FVKESK. CDR3 in DNA: TGTGCCAGCAGCCAAGAGGACTACCCTGAAGCTTTCTTT. Translation gives CASSQEDYPEAFF.

This chain links TRBV27 with TRBJ2-1; 8 bases fit TRBD2. Germline V gene data show CDR1 as MNHEY and CDR2 as SMNVEV (reference sequence). The CDR3 contains 16 residues. With V trimmed by 3 bases and J by 0 bases, 4 bases remained unmatched. CDR3 in amino acids: CASSLLAGSSYNEQFF. As DNA, the CDR3 is TGTGCCAGCAGTTTGTTAGCGGGGAGCTCCTACAATGAGCAGTTCTTC.